This entry concerns a single T cell receptor (beta chain). Germline loops: CDR1 LGHNA, CDR2 YNFKEQ. This CDR3 contains 18 residues. Germline trimming cut 1 base from V and 5 bases from J; bases unmatched to any gene: 11. Clones were sequenced by immunoSEQ multiplex PCR, and TCRdb holds only the in-frame ones, with some missing. The sample lists approximately 280,000 clones, around 69% seen once, with about 5.7% in the top ten. This entry belongs to a study of cytotoxic CD8 clonotypes in ibrutinib-treated CLL. The receptor comes from a human donor with chronic lymphocytic leukemia. This specimen was PBMCs, taken at disease progression, from a patient treated with ibrutinib. The rearrangement uses TRBV4-2 and TRBJ2-2; TRBD2 matches 9 bases. The CDR3 spells CASSQGLAGRLGTGELFF. As DNA, the CDR3 is TGTGCCAGCAGCCAAGGGCTAGCGGGGCGGCTGGGGACCGGGGAGCTGTTTTTT.